The clone carrying this TCR beta chain was seen more than once but under ten times. The conserved closing phenylalanine or tryptophan is absent in this CDR3, likely reflecting a read error. The CDR3 is 15 residues long. V gave up 0 bases and J gave up 7 bases, with 13 bases separating them. This sample was taken from a study of molecular identifiers for immune sequencing clone quantification. TCRdb analysed the PCR reads with MiXCR anew, one entry per CDR3 protein. The data show 88,000 or so distinct CDR3 sequences, 21% seen once. The chain has TRBV12-3 or TRBV12-4 and TRBJ2-1; possibly TRBD1 for D (6 bases). The specimen was naive CD8+ T cells from blood, with Jurkat cell RNA spiked in. Subset given: FACS-sorted CD8+CD4-CCR7+CD45RA+ naive T cells. The sequence was collected from a human donor in good health. Some libraries in this study had Jurkat cell RNA spiked in. CDR3 in amino acids: CASSLAGAQGNEQFS. The CDR3 nucleotides are TGTGCCAGCAGTTTAGCTGGGGCGCAGGGGAATGAGCAGTTCTCC.